Listed below are T cell receptor beta chains from one sample, sequenced in a study of shared clonotypes between healthy human individuals. Generated by immunoSEQ multiplex PCR, the TCRdb table keeps only in-frame clones and is missing some. The sample includes about 1 million clones, about 77% of them seen just once. The sequencing sample was made of memory CD4+ T cells sorted from blood. These receptors originate from a man between 18 and 35 years old in good health. CDR3s include the opening cysteine and the closing phenylalanine or tryptophan. D genes are given only for firm matches. Clone size appears in some rows only: once, few, many, or a class for an expanded clone.

NA	TRBJ1-6	TRBV14	few	CASNRVGNSPLHF	TGTGCCAGCAACAGGGTAGGCAATTCACCCCTCCACTTT
NA	TRBJ2-7	TRBV5-4	NA	CASSFDNSYEQYF	TGTGCCAGCAGCTTTGATAACTCCTACGAGCAGTACTTC
NA	TRBJ1-1	TRBV10-3	few	CAIRWSANTEAFF	TGTGCCATCAGGTGGTCAGCGAACACTGAAGCTTTCTTT
TRBD1	TRBJ1-2	TRBV18	NA	CASSPRTGGGSIGYTF	TGTGCCAGCTCACCACGAACAGGGGGCGGTTCTATAGGCTACACCTTC
NA	TRBJ2-1	TRBV5-1	NA	CASSSTFSANEQFF	TGCGCCAGCAGCTCGACTTTTAGCGCTAATGAGCAGTTCTTC
TRBD2	TRBJ2-1	TRBV7-6	NA	CASSLGPGGSRNEQFF	TGTGCCAGCAGCTTAGGGCCGGGCGGGAGTCGGAATGAGCAGTTCTTC
NA	TRBJ2-1	TRBV7-6	many	CASSPPRGANEQFF	TGTGCCAGCAGCCCCCCGAGGGGCGCGAATGAGCAGTTCTTC
TRBD1	TRBJ2-3	TRBV18	NA	CASSPQGQGTDTQYF	TGTGCCAGCTCACCACAAGGACAGGGCACAGATACGCAGTATTTT
NA	TRBJ2-1	TRBV7-3	once	CASSSIQGRANEQFF	TGTGCCAGCAGCTCAATTCAGGGTAGGGCGAATGAGCAGTTCTTC
NA	TRBJ2-1	TRBV7-2	NA	CASSLLFYNEQFF	TGTGCCAGCAGCTTATTGTTCTACAATGAGCAGTTCTTC
NA	TRBJ2-7	TRBV5-4	NA	CASSPGGGSGAYEQYF	TGTGCCAGCAGCCCAGGGGGGGGGAGCGGGGCCTACGAGCAGTACTTC
NA	TRBJ2-5	TRBV5-1	NA	CASSLGGGETQYF	TGCGCCAGCAGCTTGGGAGGTGGAGAGACCCAGTACTTC
NA	TRBJ1-4	TRBV7-6	NA	CASSLGGSSANEKLFF	TGTGCCAGCAGCTTGGGGGGGAGTTCAGCTAATGAAAAACTGTTTTTT
TRBD1	TRBJ1-2	TRBV18	NA	CASSPPTRQGANYGYTF	TGTGCCAGCTCACCCCCCACTCGACAGGGGGCTAACTATGGCTACACCTTC
TRBD1	TRBJ2-7	TRBV30	NA	CAWRRTGGVYEQYF	TGTGCCTGGAGGAGGACAGGGGGCGTGTACGAGCAGTACTTC
NA	TRBJ2-7	TRBV7-9	NA	CASSFFMGRPQFSYEQYF	TGTGCCAGCAGCTTTTTTATGGGCAGGCCCCAGTTCTCCTACGAGCAGTACTTC
NA	TRBJ1-2	TRBV6-5	NA	CASTLGVGNYGYTF	TGTGCCAGCACCCTCGGGGTTGGCAACTATGGCTACACCTTC
NA	TRBJ1-2	TRBV27	NA	CASSSRSDRSGYTF	TGTGCCAGCAGTTCAAGGTCGGACAGAAGTGGCTACACCTTC
TRBD2	TRBJ2-1	TRBV5-4	NA	CASRGLAGGLNEQFF	TGTGCCAGCAGGGGACTAGCGGGGGGGCTGAATGAGCAGTTCTTC
TRBD2	TRBJ2-2	TRBV29-1	NA	CSVVSGRNTGELFF	TGCAGCGTTGTAAGCGGGAGGAACACCGGGGAGCTGTTTTTT
TRBD2	TRBJ2-1	TRBV7-2	NA	CASSYTSGGVVEQFF	TGTGCCAGCAGCTACACTAGCGGGGGGGTGGTTGAGCAGTTCTTC
NA	TRBJ1-1	TRBV5-1	NA	CASSGELPNTEAFF	TGCGCCAGCAGCGGGGAGTTACCGAACACTGAAGCTTTCTTT
NA	TRBJ2-5	TRBV7-9	NA	CASSPTQETQYF	TGTGCCAGCAGCCCGACCCAAGAGACCCAGTACTTC
NA	TRBJ2-3	TRBV4-1	NA	CASSRAGVADTQYF	TGCGCCAGCAGCCGAGCTGGCGTCGCAGATACGCAGTATTTT
TRBD1	TRBJ2-2	TRBV7-2	NA	CASSLRTGNSGELFF	TGTGCCAGCAGCCTGAGGACAGGGAACTCCGGGGAGCTGTTTTTT
TRBD1	TRBJ2-5	TRBV10-3	NA	CAIREQGARETQYF	TGTGCCATCAGAGAACAGGGGGCGCGGGAGACCCAGTACTTC
NA	TRBJ1-1	TRBV7-2	NA	CASRGREGPEAFF	TGTGCCAGCAGGGGGAGGGAGGGGCCTGAAGCTTTCTTT
NA	TRBJ2-1	TRBV18	NA	CASSSPASSYNEQFF	TGTGCCAGCTCAAGCCCGGCGAGCTCCTACAATGAGCAGTTCTTC
TRBD2	TRBJ2-5	TRBV11-2	NA	CASSFTSGGETQYF	TGTGCCAGCAGCTTCACTAGCGGGGGGGAGACCCAGTACTTC
NA	TRBJ2-1	TRBV2	NA	CASSGQTYNEQFF	TGTGCCAGCAGTGGACAGACCTACAATGAGCAGTTCTTC
NA	TRBJ1-5	TRBV30	NA	CAWSGGQINQPQHF	TGTGCCTGGAGTGGAGGACAGATAAATCAGCCCCAGCATTTT
TRBD2	TRBJ2-4	TRBV7-2	NA	CASSLGSGSLNIQYF	TGTGCCAGCAGCTTAGGGAGCGGGAGTCTAAACATTCAGTACTTC
NA	TRBJ2-5	TRBV27	NA	CASSFLSRGTQYF	TGTGCCAGCAGTTTTTTGAGTAGAGGGACCCAGTACTTC
NA	TRBJ2-7	TRBV30	NA	CAWRSPGSSYEQYF	TGTGCCTGGAGATCCCCGGGTAGCTCCTACGAGCAGTACTTC
NA	TRBJ2-7	TRBV10-1	NA	CASSLGAGEQYF	TGCGCCAGCAGTTTAGGCGCTGGGGAGCAGTACTTC
NA	TRBJ1-1	TRBV5-8	NA	CASSSPGAGNTEAFF	TGTGCCAGCAGCTCGCCAGGGGCGGGGAACACTGAAGCTTTCTTT
NA	TRBJ1-5	TRBV30	NA	CAWSVPGDNQPQHF	TGTGCCTGGAGTGTACCAGGGGACAATCAGCCCCAGCATTTT
NA	TRBJ2-3	TRBV5-1	NA	CASSLFVSTDTQYF	TGCGCCAGCAGCTTGTTCGTCAGCACAGATACGCAGTATTTT
NA	TRBJ2-7	TRBV7-9	few	CASSPPGSSYEQYF	TGTGCCAGCAGCCCACCGGGGTCGTCCTACGAGCAGTACTTC
TRBD2	TRBJ2-5	TRBV7-2	NA	CASSPLPSRGETQYF	TGTGCCAGCAGCCCCCTCCCTTCGCGGGGGGAGACCCAGTACTTC
NA	TRBJ2-1	TRBV19	NA	CASRATLGWNNEQFF	TGTGCCAGTAGAGCTACATTAGGGTGGAACAATGAGCAGTTCTTC
TRBD2	TRBJ2-5	TRBV5-6	NA	CASSLLAGGGETQYF	TGTGCCAGCAGCTTGTTAGCGGGGGGAGGGGAGACCCAGTACTTC
NA	TRBJ2-7	TRBV6-1	NA	CASSRQENYEQYF	TGTGCCAGCAGTCGTCAGGAGAACTACGAGCAGTACTTC
TRBD1	TRBJ1-5	TRBV6-1	NA	CASSQTGTGLPPQHF	TGTGCCAGCAGTCAAACCGGGACAGGGTTACCGCCCCAGCATTTT
NA	TRBJ2-1	TRBV6-5	NA	CASGPGWNEQFF	TGTGCCAGCGGGCCCGGGTGGAATGAGCAGTTCTTC
NA	TRBJ2-5	TRBV2	NA	CASSLQGMRKTQYF	TGTGCCAGCAGCTTACAGGGTATGAGGAAGACCCAGTACTTC
NA	TRBJ1-1	TRBV25-1	few	CASSDAGVTEAFF	TGTGCCAGCAGTGATGCAGGGGTGACTGAAGCTTTCTTT
NA	TRBJ1-2	TRBV15	NA	CATSREDRYGYTF	TGTGCCACCAGCAGAGAAGACAGATATGGCTACACCTTC
NA	TRBJ2-4	TRBV29-1	NA	CSVEAGGNSLAKNIQYF	TGCAGCGTTGAAGCCGGAGGAAACAGTCTAGCCAAAAACATTCAGTACTTC
TRBD1	TRBJ2-3	TRBV9	NA	CASSARDRITDTQYF	TGTGCCAGCAGCGCCCGGGACAGGATCACAGATACGCAGTATTTT
NA	TRBJ2-2	TRBV5-6	NA	CASSLGLGESGELFF	TGTGCCAGCAGCTTGGGCCTAGGCGAAAGCGGGGAGCTGTTTTTT
NA	TRBJ1-2	TRBV20-1	many	CSVPTAPGYTF	TGCAGTGTCCCGACAGCCCCCGGCTACACCTTC
TRBD1	TRBJ2-7	TRBV18	NA	CASSLGQGAEEQYF	TGTGCCAGCTCACTAGGACAGGGGGCGGAGGAGCAGTACTTC
TRBD2	TRBJ2-3	TRBV4-1	NA	CASSQRAGITDTQYF	TGCGCCAGCAGCCAACGAGCGGGGATCACAGATACGCAGTATTTT
NA	TRBJ1-2	TRBV9	few	CASSVDQGEGYTF	TGTGCCAGCAGCGTAGACCAGGGAGAAGGCTACACCTTC